This T cell receptor (beta chain) was retrieved from a study of cytomegalovirus exposure and HLA in healthy donors (dated by TCRdb to the late 2010s). With respect to the entire study: According to a later analysis, one platform produced both the 100 to 150 validation repertoires and the 720 or so repertoires of the first cohort. High-throughput TCR immunosequencing, statistical association of individual TCRs with disease status, and machine learning were combined to predict cytomegalovirus infection status. In addition to the first cohort of 650 to 750 subjects, a separate validation cohort of 130 or so different subjects was used. The study aimed to test whether signatures of past pathogen exposure could be identified by cataloging public T cell receptors. The investigation overall reported the following: Most TCR sequences were seen in very few donors, while some public TCRs were found in many individuals. A few of the identified cytomegalovirus-associated TCR beta chains were confirmed in vitro to be specific for cytomegalovirus antigens. Of the cluster scores, 94% were above 0 in a later analysis, which found that TCRs clustered in the first cohort also tended to co-occur in the roughly 130 validation repertoires. The study listed 164 TCR beta chains as associated with cytomegalovirus. It was suggested by the authors that the approach could potentially be generalized to other disease states and immunological phenotypes. The classifier was reported to diagnose cytomegalovirus status with high specificity and sensitivity in both the original cohort and the validation cohort. All 120 or so repertoires were used to score co-occurrence in the validation cohort in a later analysis, because that analysis had no HLA typing for the cohort.

Separate from the approximately 700-subject first cohort, the validation cohort of roughly 120 subjects was the group to which the donors belonged. Including cysteine and phenylalanine, the CDR3 has 15 amino acids. Only the CDR3 portion is preserved as DNA: 45 bases, with reading frame beginning at the first base. The germline V gene gives CDR1 as SGHTS and CDR2 as YDEGEE. The V end loses 0 bases and the J end loses 3 bases, and a stretch of 10 bases separates them. In the case of this clone: Its antigen specificity is not known. No base qualities exist here, and no much larger clone lies one base off it.

The library was prepared using the immunoSEQ multiplex PCR assay. From the authors' description of their analysis: A statistical classification framework was built to diagnose cytomegalovirus status from the catalog of TCR beta chain sequences. TCRdb carries this immuneACCESS record with in-frame sequences only. Its versions omit some clonotypes, under half of them owing to an unresolved V gene in the studies checked, with the rest unexplained. For V, J and clone size, that table is used; D and trimming come from the DNA. The sample table lists approximately 210,000 clones, around 86% of them with a count of one. More than 1.4% of the sample belongs to the ten largest clones.

Sequenced material: PBMCs. The V and J genes are TRBV5-8 and TRBJ1-5, with the D gene call left open. The clonotype originates from a woman younger than 35 in good health and CMV-seronegative. The CDR3 is CASSLASHSNQPQHF. The bases are TGTGCCAGCAGCTTGGCCAGTCATTCCAATCAGCCCCAGCATTTT.